This record concerns one T cell receptor (beta chain) sequence. Followed longitudinally, the Seattle patients had been enrolled during active infection. The data are from a study of blood T cell repertoires in COVID-19. Study in general: From T cells, B-cell-depleted T cells, or PBMCs came the material, which was cDNA or gDNA.

The germline CDR1 and CDR2 sequences are SGHDT and YYEEEE. The CDR3 runs to 17 residues. V was clipped by 0 bases and J by 2 bases, with 14 bases between them. Measured with immunoSEQ multiplex PCR; TCRdb has only the in-frame clones, and not every one. The sample includes around 160,000 clones, around 89% of them seen just once. Input material: peripheral blood. The sequence was obtained from a man between 18 and 35 years old with COVID-19, enrolled during active disease. The chain carries TRBV5-6 and TRBJ2-2; D remains ambiguous. CDR3 nucleotide sequence: TGTGCCAGCAGCTTGGGTTTTACAGTACAAAACACCGGGGAGCTGTTTTTT. It specifies CASSLGFTVQNTGELFF.